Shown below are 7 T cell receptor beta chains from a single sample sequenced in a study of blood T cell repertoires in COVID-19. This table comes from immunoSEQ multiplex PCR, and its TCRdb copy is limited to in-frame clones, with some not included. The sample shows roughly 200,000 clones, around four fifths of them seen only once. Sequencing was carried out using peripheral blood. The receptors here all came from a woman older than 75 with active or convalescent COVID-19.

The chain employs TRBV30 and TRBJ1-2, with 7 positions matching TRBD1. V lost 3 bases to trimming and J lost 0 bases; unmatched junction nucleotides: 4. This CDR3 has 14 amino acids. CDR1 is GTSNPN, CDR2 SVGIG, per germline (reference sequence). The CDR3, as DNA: TGTGCCTGGAGCGCCAGGGGGGCTAACTATGGCTACACCTTC. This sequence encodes CAWSARGANYGYTF.

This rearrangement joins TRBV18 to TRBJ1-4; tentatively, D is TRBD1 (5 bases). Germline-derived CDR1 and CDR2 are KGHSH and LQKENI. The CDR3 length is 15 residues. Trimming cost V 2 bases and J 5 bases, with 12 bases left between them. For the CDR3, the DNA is TGTGCCAGCTCACCAGTAGGGGCCCGAAATGAAAAACTGTTTTTT. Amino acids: CASSPVGARNEKLFF. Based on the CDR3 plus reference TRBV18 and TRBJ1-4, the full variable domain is NAGVMQNPRHLVRRRGQEARLRCSPMKGHSHVYWYRQLPEEGLKFMVYLQKENIIDESGMPKERFSAEFPKEGPSILRIQQVVRGDSAAYFCASSPVGARNEKLFFGSGTQLSVL.

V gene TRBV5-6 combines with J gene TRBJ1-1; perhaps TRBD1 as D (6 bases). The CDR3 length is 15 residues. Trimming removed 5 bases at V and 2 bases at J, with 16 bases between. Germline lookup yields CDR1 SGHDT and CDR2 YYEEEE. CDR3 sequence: CASRDSRGGNTEAFF. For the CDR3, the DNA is TGTGCCAGCAGGGACTCAAGGGGGGGTAACACTGAAGCTTTCTTT. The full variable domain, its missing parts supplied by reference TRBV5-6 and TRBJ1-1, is DAGVTQSPTHLIKTRGQQVTLRCSPKSGHDTVSWYQQALGQGPQFIFQYYEEEERQRGNFPDRFSGHQFPNYSSELNVNALLLGDSALYLCASRDSRGGNTEAFFGQGTRLTVV.

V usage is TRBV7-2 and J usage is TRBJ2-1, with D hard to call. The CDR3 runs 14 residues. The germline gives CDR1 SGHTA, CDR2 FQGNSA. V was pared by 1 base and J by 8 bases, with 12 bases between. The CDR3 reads CASSLDPDSHEQFF. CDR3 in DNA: TGTGCCAGCAGCTTAGACCCTGACTCGCATGAGCAGTTCTTC.

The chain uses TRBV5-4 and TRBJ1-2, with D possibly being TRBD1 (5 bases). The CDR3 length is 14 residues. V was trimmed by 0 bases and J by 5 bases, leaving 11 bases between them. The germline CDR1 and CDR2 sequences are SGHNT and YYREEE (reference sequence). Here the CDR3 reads CASSLGGRAYGYTF. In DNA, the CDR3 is TGTGCCAGCAGCTTGGGCGGCAGGGCGTATGGCTACACCTTC.

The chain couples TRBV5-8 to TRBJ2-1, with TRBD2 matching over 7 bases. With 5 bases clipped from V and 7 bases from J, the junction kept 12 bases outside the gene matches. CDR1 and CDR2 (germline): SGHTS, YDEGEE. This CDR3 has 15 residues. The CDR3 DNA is TGTGCCAGCAGGCCCGAGGCGGGGGTATGGAATGAGCAGTTCTTC. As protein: CASRPEAGVWNEQFF.

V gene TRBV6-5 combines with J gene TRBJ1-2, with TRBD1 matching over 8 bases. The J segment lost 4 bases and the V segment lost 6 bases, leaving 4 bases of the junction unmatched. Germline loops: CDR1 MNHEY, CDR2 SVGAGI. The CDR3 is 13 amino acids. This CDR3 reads CASRTGAIYGYTF. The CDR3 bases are TGTGCCAGCAGGACAGGGGCCATCTATGGCTACACCTTC.